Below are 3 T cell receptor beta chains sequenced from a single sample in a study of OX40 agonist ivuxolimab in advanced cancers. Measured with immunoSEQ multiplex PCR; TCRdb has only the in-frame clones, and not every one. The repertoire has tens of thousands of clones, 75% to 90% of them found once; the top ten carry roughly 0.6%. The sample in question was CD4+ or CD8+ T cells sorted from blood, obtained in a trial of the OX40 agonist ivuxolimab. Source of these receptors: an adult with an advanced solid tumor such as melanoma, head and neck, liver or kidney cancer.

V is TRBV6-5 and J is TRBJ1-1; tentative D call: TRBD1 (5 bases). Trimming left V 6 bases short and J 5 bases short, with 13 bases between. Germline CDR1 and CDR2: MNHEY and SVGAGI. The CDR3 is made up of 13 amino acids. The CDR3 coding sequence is TGTGCCAGCAGCCCCTCAGGGAGGACTGAAGCTTTCTTT. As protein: CASSPSGRTEAFF.

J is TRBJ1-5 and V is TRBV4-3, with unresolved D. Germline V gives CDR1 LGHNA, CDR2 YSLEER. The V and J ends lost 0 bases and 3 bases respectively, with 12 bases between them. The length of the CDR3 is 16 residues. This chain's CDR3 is CASSQDPAGPNQPQHF. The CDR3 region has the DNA TGCGCCAGCAGCCAAGATCCGGCAGGCCCCAATCAGCCCCAGCATTTT.

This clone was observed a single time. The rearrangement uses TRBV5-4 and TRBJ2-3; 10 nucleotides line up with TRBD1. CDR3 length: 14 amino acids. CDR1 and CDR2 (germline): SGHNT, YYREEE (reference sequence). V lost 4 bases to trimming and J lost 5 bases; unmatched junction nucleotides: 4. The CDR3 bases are TGTGCCAGCAGCCTGGGACAGGGGATAGATACGCAGTATTTT. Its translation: CASSLGQGIDTQYF. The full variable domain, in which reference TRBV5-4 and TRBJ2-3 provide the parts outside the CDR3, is ETGVTQSPTHLIKTRGQQVTLRCSSQSGHNTVSWYQQALGQGPQFIFQYYREEENGRGNFPPRFSGLQFPNYSSELNVNALELDDSALYLCASSLGQGIDTQYFGPGTRLTVL.